This TCR beta chain was identified during a study of blood T cell repertoires in COVID-19. Data came from immunoSEQ multiplex PCR; TCRdb stores just in-frame clones and leaves some out. The sample includes 250,000 to 300,000 clones, 80% to 95% of them seen just once. The count of this clone is one. The TCR originated in a woman in her 30s who had recovered from COVID-19. The sequencing input was PBMCs or T cells enriched from blood (not recorded which).

The CDR3 bases are TGTGCCAGCGAGCCCGGGGTCAATCAGCCCCAGCATTTT. Translating gives CASEPGVNQPQHF. The V and J genes are TRBV2 and TRBJ1-5; D ambiguous. Germline V gene sequence: CDR1 SNHLY, CDR2 FYNNEI. Trimming removed 8 bases at V and 3 bases at J, with 11 bases between. This CDR3 comprises 13 residues.